Reported below is one T cell receptor (beta chain). Its antigen is unidentified. At one end, the junction sequence differs from germline, possibly due to a read error. The entry originates in a study of cytomegalovirus exposure and HLA in healthy donors. At the level of the study: Earlier, some 200 million T cells were analyzed, and 90 million to 120 million unique TCR beta sequences were found among them. Study-wide findings and caveats: There were some V segments, including TRBV6-2 and TRBV6-3, excluded as indistinguishable. A later examination showed that TCR association rates differed by HLA locus, with DRB1 most and HLA-C fewest.

Germline CDR1 reads SGDLS; CDR2 reads YYNGEE. The CDR3 loop spans 17 amino acids. Donors likely had unrecorded immune exposures despite being nominally healthy when sampled. A multiplex PCR was run with 60 Vbeta primers and 13 Jbeta primers. TCRdb's copy holds only in-frame clones and misses some; the assay was immunoSEQ multiplex PCR. The table for this sample gives roughly 70,000 clones. The receptor's source is a man between 40 and 49 years old in good health and CMV-seronegative. The chain has TRBV9 and TRBJ1-3; D is perhaps TRBD1 (5 bases). The specimen sequenced was PBMCs. CDR3 protein: CASSVALSWGAGNTIYF. DNA of the CDR3: TGTGCCAGCAGTGTAGCCCTAAGTTGGGGGGCTGGAAACACCATATATTTT.